The source of this T cell receptor beta chain is a study of CD8 T cells in Susac syndrome. The CDR3 contains 15 residues. V was clipped by 1 base and J by 4 bases; unmatched bases: 5. Germline V gene lookup returns CDR1 SGHRS and CDR2 YFSETQ. Random hexamers were used to reverse transcribe an amount of roughly 0.5 to 1 ug RNA. TCRdb recomputed calls from the immunoSEQ multiplex PCR reads with MiXCR, one row per CDR3 protein. Of around 150,000 distinct CDR3 sequences listed, over 85% are singletons. The rearrangement joins TRBV5-1 to TRBJ2-7, with 10 bases that match TRBD1. This TCR was sampled from a human donor in good health. The source material was CD8+ T cells from PBMCs. The CDR3 reads CASSLNGDRGYEQYF. In DNA form, the CDR3 reads TGCGCCAGCAGCTTGAATGGGGACAGGGGTTACGAGCAGTACTTC.